This T cell receptor (beta chain) was found in a study of cytomegalovirus exposure and HLA in healthy donors. Whole-study context: Tens of millions of unique TCRs, all from HLA-typed donors, were included in an early release of the data. Overall study findings and caveats: Within an earlier analysis, most TCR beta V segments proved productive either about 87% or about 30% of the time.

The donors comprised healthy bone marrow donors. The germline V and J ends were trimmed by 1 base and 0 bases, with 11 bases remaining between them. Germline V gives CDR1 SGHKS, CDR2 YYEKEE (reference sequence). CDR3 length equals 15 residues. About this clone: Its specificity is not known.

This PCR relied on a set of 60 Vbeta primers and 13 Jbeta primers. Generated by immunoSEQ multiplex PCR, the TCRdb table keeps only in-frame clones and is missing some. This sample's clone table lists more than 85,000 clones. This TCR was recovered from a girl under 18 in good health and CMV-seropositive. The gene calls are TRBV5-5 and TRBJ2-7; a weak D match, TRBD2 (6 bases). Sequenced sample: PBMCs. CDR3 sequence: CASSLWGGSSYEQYF. CDR3 DNA: TGTGCCAGCAGCTTGTGGGGAGGAAGCTCCTACGAGCAGTACTTC.